Below, 3 T cell receptor beta chains from the same sample are listed, as sequenced in a study of Graves' ophthalmopathy and Graves' hyperthyroidism. RNA transcripts were the source from which TCR beta CDR3 regions were amplified. First-round RT-PCR used HTBI primers; second-round multiplex PCR followed. TCRdb reanalysed the multiplex PCR reads using MiXCR and keeps one entry per CDR3 protein. Here the sample spans about 400,000 distinct CDR3 sequences, 20% to 25% being singletons. What was sequenced was peripheral blood. All receptors derive from a woman between 18 and 29 years old with stable Graves' hyperthyroidism.

Ten or more counts support this clonotype. The V gene is TRBV20-1, the J gene TRBJ2-5; D is perhaps TRBD1 or TRBD2 (6 bases each). V was cut by 5 bases and J by 1 base, with 14 bases left in between. The CDR3 runs to 14 residues. The germline CDR1 and CDR2 sequences are DFQATT and SNEGSKA (reference sequence). The CDR3 reads CSAGPGAVQETQYF. CDR3 coding DNA: TGCAGTGCTGGACCGGGGGCGGTCCAAGAGACCCAGTACTTC.

This clonotype was seen a few times. The gene calls are TRBV6-2 or TRBV6-3 and TRBJ2-1; D possibly corresponds to TRBD2 (7 bases). The CDR3 has 16 residues. Trimming removed 3 bases from V and 3 bases from J, with 15 bases in between. Per the germline V gene, CDR1 is MNHEY and CDR2 is SVGEGT. CDR3 bases: TGTGCCAGCAGTTATTCGGGGGGCAAGGGCTACAATGAGCAGTTCTTC. This sequence encodes CASSYSGGKGYNEQFF.

This clonotype appeared a few times. The V call is TRBV6-1, the J call TRBJ1-3; D perhaps matches TRBD1 (6 bases). Trimming left V 6 bases short and J 3 bases short, with 12 bases between. This CDR3 has 14 residues. CDR1 is MNHNS and CDR2 is SASEGT in the germline V gene. In DNA form, the CDR3 reads TGTGCCAGCAGACAGGGCTTCAGTGGAAACACCATATATTTT. It encodes CASRQGFSGNTIYF.